This T cell receptor (beta chain) stems from a study of CD8 T cells in ankylosing spondylitis. The study, taken as a whole, reports: Enrichment of disease-linked clones was reportedly significant in matched ankylosing spondylitis synovial fluid. Earlier literature documents some of the motif variants in reactive arthritis synovial fluid and blood. Among TCR beta sequences, a motif of about 8 highly homologous variants appeared characteristic of ankylosing spondylitis blood. Peripheral blood samples showed relatively rare disease-linked clones, and these clones were CD8+.

V lost 4 bases, J lost 4 bases, and 7 bases stayed unmatched. This CDR3 region has 15 residues. Germline lookup yields CDR1 SGHRS and CDR2 YFSETQ. This clonotype was observed a handful of times. Its antigen remains unidentified. By quantitative 5'-RACE with molecular barcodes, the TCR beta libraries were made. One entry per CDR3 protein results from TCRdb running MiXCR on the 5' RACE reads. The sample has 670,000 or so distinct CDR3 sequences; about 20% are singletons. Source material: blood, either unsorted or a sorted T cell fraction (not recorded which). The chain carries TRBV5-1 and TRBJ2-2, with 7 bases fitting TRBD2. This clonotype was obtained from a male donor with ankylosing spondylitis. In DNA form, the CDR3 reads TGCGCCAGCAGCGGGAGGGACCGTACCACCGGGGAGCTGTTTTTT. Encoded protein: CASSGRDRTTGELFF.